The rows below give T cell receptor beta chains drawn from one sample of a study of blood T cell repertoires in COVID-19. Here immunoSEQ multiplex PCR was the method, and the copy in TCRdb shows in-frame clones only, minus some. The table has some 100,000 clones, about 87% seen once. The specimen sequenced was peripheral blood. The receptors come from a woman in her twenties or thirties with acute or convalescent COVID-19. The CDR3 runs from the conserved cysteine through the conserved F or W.

v_call | cdr3_aa
TRBV30 | CAMRDRVYGYTF
TRBV6-5 | CATHRNTGELFF
TRBV6-1 | CASSASTGGQGEREKLFF
TRBV7-9 | CASSPTGGRKLFF
TRBV20-1 | CSASHSGGLKTYEQYF
TRBV18 | CASSSRLDEQYF
TRBV14 | CASSQDRTITDTQYF
TRBV7-6 | CASSSRGGVGDTQYF
TRBV7-9 | CASSPGTYYNEQFF
TRBV19 | CASRKTGSYEQYF